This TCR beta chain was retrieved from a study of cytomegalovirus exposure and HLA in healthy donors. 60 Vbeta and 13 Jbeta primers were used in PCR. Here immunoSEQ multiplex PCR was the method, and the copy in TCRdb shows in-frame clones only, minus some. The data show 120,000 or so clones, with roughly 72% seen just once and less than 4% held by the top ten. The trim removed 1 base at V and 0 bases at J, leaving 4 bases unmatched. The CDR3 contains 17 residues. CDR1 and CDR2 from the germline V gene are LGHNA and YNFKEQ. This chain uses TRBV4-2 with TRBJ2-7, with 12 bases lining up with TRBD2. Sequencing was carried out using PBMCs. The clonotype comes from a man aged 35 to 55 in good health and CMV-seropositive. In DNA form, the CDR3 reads TGTGCCAGCAGCCAAGGCCCACTAGCGGGGGGCTCCTACGAGCAGTACTTC. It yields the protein CASSQGPLAGGSYEQYF.